A single T cell receptor beta chain is shown here with its context. What it binds is not known. The sequenced fragment ends 3 residues before the CDR3 boundary, so the rest is inferred from the germline J gene. This sample stems from a study of T cells in women clearing cervical HPV infection. Findings and caveats of the study: Richness differences could reflect unmeasured T-cell content per sample.

Trimming removed 3 bases at V and 0 bases at J, with 8 bases between. The CDR3 length is 14 residues. Germline-derived CDR1 and CDR2 are SEHNR and FQNEAQ (reference sequence). Some clones are missing from TCRdb's copy, which holds only in-frame ones; the method was immunoSEQ multiplex PCR. The repertoire table contains about 14,000 clones. Sequenced: blood buffy coat. The TCR originated in a woman aged 18-69 years with a cervical HPV16 infection that either progressed to CIN3+ or cleared (not recorded which). The chain is built from TRBV7-9 and TRBJ1-2; no reliable D call. The covered CDR3 bases are TGTGCCAGCAGCTTGCCAGAAGCTAACTATGGC. Translation gives CASSLPEANYG. The CDR3 in its entirety is CASSLPEANYGYTF.